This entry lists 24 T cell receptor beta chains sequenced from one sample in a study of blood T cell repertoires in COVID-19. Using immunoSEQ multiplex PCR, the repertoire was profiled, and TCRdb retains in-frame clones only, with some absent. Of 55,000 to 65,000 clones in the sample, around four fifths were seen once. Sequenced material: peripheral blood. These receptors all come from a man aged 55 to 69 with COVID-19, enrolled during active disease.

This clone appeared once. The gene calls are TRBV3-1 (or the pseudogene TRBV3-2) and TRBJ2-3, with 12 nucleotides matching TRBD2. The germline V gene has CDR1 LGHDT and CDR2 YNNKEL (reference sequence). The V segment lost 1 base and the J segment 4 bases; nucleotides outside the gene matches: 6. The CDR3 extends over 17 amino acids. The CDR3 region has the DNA TGTGCCAGCAGCCAAGCACAACTAGCGGGAGGCCCAGATACGCAGTATTTT. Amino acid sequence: CASSQAQLAGGPDTQYF.

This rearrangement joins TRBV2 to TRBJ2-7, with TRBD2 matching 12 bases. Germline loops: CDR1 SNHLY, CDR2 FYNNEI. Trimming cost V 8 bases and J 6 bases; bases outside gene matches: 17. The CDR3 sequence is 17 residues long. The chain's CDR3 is CASELSGLAGGPLEQYF. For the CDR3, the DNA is TGTGCCAGCGAGCTATCCGGGCTAGCGGGAGGGCCCCTCGAGCAGTACTTC.

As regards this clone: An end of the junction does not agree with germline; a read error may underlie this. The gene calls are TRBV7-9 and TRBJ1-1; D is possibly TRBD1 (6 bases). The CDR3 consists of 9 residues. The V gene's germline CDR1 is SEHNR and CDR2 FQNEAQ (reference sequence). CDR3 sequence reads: CASRRQEYF. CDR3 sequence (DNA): TGTGCCAGCAGGCGACAGGAATACTTT.

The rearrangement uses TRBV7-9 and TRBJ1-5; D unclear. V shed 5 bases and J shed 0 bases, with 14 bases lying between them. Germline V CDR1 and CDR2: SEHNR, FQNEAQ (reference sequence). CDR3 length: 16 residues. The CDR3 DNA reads TGTGCCAGCAGCCCCGAGGGAAGGGCTAGCAATCAGCCCCAGCATTTT. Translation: CASSPEGRASNQPQHF.

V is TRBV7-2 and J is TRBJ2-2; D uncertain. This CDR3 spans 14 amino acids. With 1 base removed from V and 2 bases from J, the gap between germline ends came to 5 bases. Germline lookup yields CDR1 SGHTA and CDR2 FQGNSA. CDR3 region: CASSLGGNTGELFF. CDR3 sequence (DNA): TGTGCCAGCAGCTTAGGCGGCAACACCGGGGAGCTGTTTTTT.

The CDR3 DNA follows: TGTGCCAGCAGCACCGAGGGCACCAACAATCAGCCCCAGCATTTT. It codes for CASSTEGTNNQPQHF. This sequence joins TRBV7-2 and TRBJ1-5, with D uncertain. The CDR3 covers 15 residues. V shed 5 bases and J shed 3 bases, with 14 bases lying between them. The germline gives CDR1 SGHTA, CDR2 FQGNSA.

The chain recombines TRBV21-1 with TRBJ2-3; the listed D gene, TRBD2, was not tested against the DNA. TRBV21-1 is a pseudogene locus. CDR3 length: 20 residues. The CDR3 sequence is CASSPLRGGEAGDRTDTQYF. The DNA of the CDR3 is TGTGCCAGCAGTCCCTTAAGAGGGGGTGAAGCGGGAGATCGCACAGATACGCAGTATTTT.

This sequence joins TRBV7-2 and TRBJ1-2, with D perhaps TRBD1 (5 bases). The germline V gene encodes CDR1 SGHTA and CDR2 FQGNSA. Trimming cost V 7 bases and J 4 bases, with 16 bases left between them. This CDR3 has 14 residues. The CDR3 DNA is TGTGCCAGCACCACCTCAGGGCAGTTCTATGGCTACACCTTC. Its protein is CASTTSGQFYGYTF.

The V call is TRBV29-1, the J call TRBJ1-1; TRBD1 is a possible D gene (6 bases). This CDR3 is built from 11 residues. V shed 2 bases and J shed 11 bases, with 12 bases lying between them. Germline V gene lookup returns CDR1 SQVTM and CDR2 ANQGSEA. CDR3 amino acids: CSVESRGAAFF. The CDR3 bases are TGCAGCGTTGAATCCAGGGGAGCTGCTTTCTTT.

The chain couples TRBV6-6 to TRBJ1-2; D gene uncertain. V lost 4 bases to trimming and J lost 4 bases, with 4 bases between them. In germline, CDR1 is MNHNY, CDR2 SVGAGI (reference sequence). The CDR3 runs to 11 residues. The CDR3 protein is CASSSRYGYTF. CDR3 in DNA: TGTGCCAGCAGTTCTCGCTATGGCTACACCTTC.

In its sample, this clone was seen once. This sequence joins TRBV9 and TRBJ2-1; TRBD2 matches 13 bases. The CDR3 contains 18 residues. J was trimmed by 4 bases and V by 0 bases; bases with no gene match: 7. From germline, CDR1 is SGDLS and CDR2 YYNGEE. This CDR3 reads CASSVARTSGRVYNEQFF. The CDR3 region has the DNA TGTGCCAGCAGCGTAGCTAGGACTAGCGGGAGAGTATACAATGAGCAGTTCTTC.

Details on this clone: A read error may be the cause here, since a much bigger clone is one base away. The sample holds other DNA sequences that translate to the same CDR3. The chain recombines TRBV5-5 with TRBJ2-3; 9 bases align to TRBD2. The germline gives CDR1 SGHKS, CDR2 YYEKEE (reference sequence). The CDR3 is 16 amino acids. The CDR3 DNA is TGTCCCCGCAGCTTGGGTGGGGGCGGGAGGGCCCTCCCTGGGTATTTT. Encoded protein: CPRSLGGGGRALPGYF.

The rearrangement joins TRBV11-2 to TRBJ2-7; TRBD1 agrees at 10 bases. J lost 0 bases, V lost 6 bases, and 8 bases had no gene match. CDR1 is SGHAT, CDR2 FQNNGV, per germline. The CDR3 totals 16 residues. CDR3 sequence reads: CASRQATGGDSYEQYF. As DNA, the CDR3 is TGTGCCAGCAGACAAGCGACAGGGGGCGACTCCTACGAGCAGTACTTC.

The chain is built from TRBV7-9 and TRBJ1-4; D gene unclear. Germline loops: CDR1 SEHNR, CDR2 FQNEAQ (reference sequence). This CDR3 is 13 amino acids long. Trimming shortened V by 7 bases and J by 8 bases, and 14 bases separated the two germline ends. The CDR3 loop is CASKPGSREKLFF. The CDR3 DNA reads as TGTGCCAGCAAACCGGGGTCGCGGGAAAAACTGTTTTTT.

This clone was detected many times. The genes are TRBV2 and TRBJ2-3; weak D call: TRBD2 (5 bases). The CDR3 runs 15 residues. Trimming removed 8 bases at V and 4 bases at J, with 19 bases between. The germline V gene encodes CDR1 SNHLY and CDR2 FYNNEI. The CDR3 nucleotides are TGTGCCAGCGCCCCCGGGCACGGGATCTCAGATACGCAGTATTTT. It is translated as CASAPGHGISDTQYF.

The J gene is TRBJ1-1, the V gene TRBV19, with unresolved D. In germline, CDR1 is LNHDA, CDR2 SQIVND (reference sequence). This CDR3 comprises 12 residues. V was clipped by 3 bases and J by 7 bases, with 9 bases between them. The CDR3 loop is CASSIPGIEAFF. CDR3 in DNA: TGTGCCAGTAGTATCCCCGGGATTGAAGCTTTCTTT.

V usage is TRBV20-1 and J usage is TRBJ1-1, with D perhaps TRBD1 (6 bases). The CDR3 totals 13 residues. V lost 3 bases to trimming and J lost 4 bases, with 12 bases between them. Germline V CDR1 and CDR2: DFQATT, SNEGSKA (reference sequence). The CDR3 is CSASITGSTEAFF. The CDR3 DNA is TGCAGTGCTAGTATCACAGGGAGCACTGAAGCTTTCTTT.

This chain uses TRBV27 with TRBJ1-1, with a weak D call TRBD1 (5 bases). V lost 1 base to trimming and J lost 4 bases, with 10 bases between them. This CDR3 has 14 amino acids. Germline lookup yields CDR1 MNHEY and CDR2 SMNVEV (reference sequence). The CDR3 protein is CASSLWMGGTEAFF. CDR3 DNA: TGTGCCAGCAGTTTATGGATGGGGGGCACTGAAGCTTTCTTT.

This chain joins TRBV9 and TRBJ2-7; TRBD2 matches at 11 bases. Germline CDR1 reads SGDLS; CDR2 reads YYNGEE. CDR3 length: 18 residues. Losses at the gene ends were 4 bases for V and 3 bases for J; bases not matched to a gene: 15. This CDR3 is CASSPGGSGRGSHYEQYF. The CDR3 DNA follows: TGTGCCAGCAGCCCCGGAGGTAGCGGGAGGGGGTCTCACTACGAGCAGTACTTC.

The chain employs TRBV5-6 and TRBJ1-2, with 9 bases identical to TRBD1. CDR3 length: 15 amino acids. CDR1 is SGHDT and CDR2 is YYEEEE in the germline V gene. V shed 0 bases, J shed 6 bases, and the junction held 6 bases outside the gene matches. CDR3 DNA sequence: TGTGCCAGCAGCTTGGCCCCGACAGGGGGGGATGGCTACACCTTC. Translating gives CASSLAPTGGDGYTF.

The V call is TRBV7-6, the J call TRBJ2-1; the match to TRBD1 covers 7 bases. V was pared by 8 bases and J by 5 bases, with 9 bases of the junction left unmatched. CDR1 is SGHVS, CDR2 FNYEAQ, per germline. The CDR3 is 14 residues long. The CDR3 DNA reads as TGTGCCAGCTCTCCCGGGACAGAGAACAATGAGCAGTTCTTC. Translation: CASSPGTENNEQFF.

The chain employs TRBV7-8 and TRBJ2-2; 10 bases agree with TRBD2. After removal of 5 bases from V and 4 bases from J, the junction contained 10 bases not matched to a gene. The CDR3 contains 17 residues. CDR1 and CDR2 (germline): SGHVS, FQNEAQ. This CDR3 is CASSGRPSGSGTGELFF. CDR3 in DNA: TGTGCCAGCAGCGGCCGACCTAGCGGGAGTGGCACCGGGGAGCTGTTTTTT.

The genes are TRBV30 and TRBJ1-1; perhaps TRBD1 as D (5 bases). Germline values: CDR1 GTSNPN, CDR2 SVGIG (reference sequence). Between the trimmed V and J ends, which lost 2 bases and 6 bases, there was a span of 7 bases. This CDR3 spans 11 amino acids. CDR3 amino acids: CAWSRGAEAFF. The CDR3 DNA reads TGTGCCTGGAGTAGGGGCGCTGAAGCTTTCTTT.

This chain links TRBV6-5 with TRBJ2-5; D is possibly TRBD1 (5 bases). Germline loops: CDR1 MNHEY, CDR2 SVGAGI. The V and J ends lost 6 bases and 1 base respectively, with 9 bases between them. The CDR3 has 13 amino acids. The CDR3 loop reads CASSHRPQETQYF. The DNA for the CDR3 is TGTGCCAGCAGCCACAGGCCCCAAGAGACCCAGTACTTC.